This passage covers 26 T cell receptor beta chains from one sample sequenced in a study of blood T cell repertoires in COVID-19. Generated by immunoSEQ multiplex PCR, the TCRdb table keeps only in-frame clones and is missing some. The sample contains about 120,000 clones, under 80% of which appear only once. Sequencing was performed on peripheral blood. Source of these receptors: a man aged 50 or older with acute or convalescent COVID-19.

V is TRBV3-1 (or the pseudogene TRBV3-2) and J is TRBJ1-4; D not certain. Trimming removed 5 bases at V and 8 bases at J, with 15 bases between. CDR1 is LGHDT, CDR2 YNNKEL, per germline (reference sequence). The CDR3 spans 14 residues. The CDR3 spells CASSSGLKLEKLFF. The CDR3 nucleotides read TGTGCCAGCAGCTCAGGTCTGAAGTTGGAAAAACTGTTTTTT.

This chain links TRBV6-5 with TRBJ1-1; maybe TRBD1 (5 bases). The CDR3 contains 14 residues. The V and J ends lost 0 bases and 1 base respectively, with 6 bases between them. Germline lookup yields CDR1 MNHEY and CDR2 SVGAGI. Here the CDR3 DNA reads TGTGCCAGCAGTTACTCTCAGGGGAACACTGAAGCTTTCTTT. This gives the protein CASSYSQGNTEAFF.

The V call is TRBV18, the J call TRBJ1-4; D gene uncertain. The CDR3 is 15 residues long. V lost 3 bases to trimming and J lost 3 bases, with 11 bases between them. CDR1 is KGHSH and CDR2 is LQKENI in the germline V gene. The CDR3 nucleotides read TGTGCCAGCTCACCGCAAGAATCGGCTAATGAAAAACTGTTTTTT. Residues: CASSPQESANEKLFF.

The CDR3 bases are TGTGCCAGCAGCCCCGGGACAGGGCAGGTTGAGCAGTTCTTC. This codes for CASSPGTGQVEQFF. The V and J genes are TRBV3-1 (or the pseudogene TRBV3-2) and TRBJ2-1; 9 nucleotides match TRBD1. The germline V gene encodes CDR1 LGHDT and CDR2 YNNKEL (reference sequence). V lost 4 bases and J lost 9; bases outside the gene matches: 7. The CDR3 is 14 amino acids.

The chain links TRBV5-4 to TRBJ2-1; a weak D match, TRBD1 (5 bases). The CDR3 spans 12 residues. Germline V gene data show CDR1 as SGHNT and CDR2 as YYREEE (reference sequence). V shed 1 base and J shed 8 bases, with 7 bases lying between them. CDR3 DNA sequence: TGTGCCAGCAGCTTGCAGGGATATGAGCAGTTCTTC. Protein: CASSLQGYEQFF.

V usage is TRBV5-6 and J usage is TRBJ2-7, with 7 bases matching TRBD1. V dropped 2 bases and J dropped 3; count of bases not matched to a gene: 2. The CDR3 runs 13 residues. Per the germline V gene, CDR1 is SGHDT and CDR2 is YYEEEE. The CDR3 DNA sequence: TGTGCCAGCAGCTTTTACAGGGGCTACGAGCAGTACTTC. Translation gives CASSFYRGYEQYF.

CDR3 nucleotide sequence: TGTGCCAGTAGTGCAAGACAGGGTTCCTACAATCAGCCCCAGCATTTT. This sequence encodes CASSARQGSYNQPQHF. The chain combines TRBV19 with TRBJ1-5; 7 bases agree with TRBD1. The CDR3 contains 16 residues. Looked up from germline, CDR1 is LNHDA and CDR2 is SQIVND (reference sequence). The trim removed 5 bases at V and 3 bases at J, leaving 10 bases unmatched.

A few counts support this clone. V and J are TRBV12-3 or TRBV12-4 and TRBJ1-1; D uncertain. This CDR3 region has 13 residues. V shed 10 bases and J shed 6 bases, with 18 bases lying between them. CDR3 sequence: CAMRVDTRAEAFF. CDR3 coding DNA: TGTGCCATGCGGGTAGACACCCGGGCTGAAGCTTTCTTT.

The chain combines TRBV5-1 with TRBJ2-1; 7 bases match TRBD2. The CDR3 loop spans 16 amino acids. The V segment lost 1 base and the J segment 4 bases; nucleotides outside the gene matches: 8. Germline V lookup: CDR1 SGHRS, CDR2 YFSETQ. CDR3 nucleotide sequence: TGCGCCAGCAGCTTGCTTGGCGGGGGTGTTTACAATGAGCAGTTCTTC. Amino acids: CASSLLGGGVYNEQFF.

The chain recombines TRBV7-2 with TRBJ2-3, with D possibly matching TRBD1 (6 bases). The CDR3 has 16 residues. Germline V gene lookup returns CDR1 SGHTA and CDR2 FQGNSA. V was clipped by 5 bases and J by 6 bases, with 21 bases between them. The CDR3 here is CASSPGQPGGSDTQYF. The CDR3 DNA follows: TGTGCCAGCAGCCCCGGACAGCCTGGTGGGTCGGATACGCAGTATTTT. Full variable domain (outside the CDR3, taken from reference TRBV7-2 and TRBJ2-3): GAGVSQSPSNKVTEKGKDVELRCDPISGHTALYWYRQSLGQGLEFLIYFQGNSAPDKSGLPSDRFSAERTGGSVSTLTIQRTQQEDSAVYLCASSPGQPGGSDTQYFGPGTRLTVL.

This clone was found a few times. The rearrangement links TRBV6-4 to TRBJ2-7; 8 nucleotides agree with TRBD1. The CDR3 runs to 14 residues. J was trimmed by 1 base and V by 7 bases; bases with no gene match: 6. Germline V lookup: CDR1 MRHNA, CDR2 SNTAGT. The CDR3 DNA is TGTGCCAGCATTGGACAGGGAACGTCCTACGAGCAGTACTTC. Its translation: CASIGQGTSYEQYF.

The chain uses TRBV5-4 and TRBJ2-1, with 14 bases fitting TRBD2. Trimming removed 4 bases from V and 8 bases from J; junction bases left unmatched: 5. This CDR3 has 15 residues. In germline, CDR1 is SGHNT, CDR2 YYREEE (reference sequence). CDR3 sequence (DNA): TGTGCCAGCAGCGGGGGGACTAGCGGGGGTTATGAGCAGTTCTTC. Residues: CASSGGTSGGYEQFF.

Only a few counts were recorded for this clone. The chain links TRBV6-6 to TRBJ2-2; D perhaps matches TRBD2 (6 bases). V was shortened by 6 bases and J by 7 bases, with 21 bases between the two germline ends. The CDR3 covers 16 residues. CDR1 is MNHNY and CDR2 is SVGAGI in the germline V gene (reference sequence). DNA for the CDR3: TGTGCCAGCAGAAAGAGTGGGGGATGGAGGGGCGGGGAGCTGTTTTTT. Protein product: CASRKSGGWRGGELFF.

This clone was recorded once. V usage is TRBV18 and J usage is TRBJ1-1; tentatively, D is TRBD1 (6 bases). Trimming removed 5 bases at V and 2 bases at J, with 18 bases between. The CDR3 is 16 amino acids. Germline V CDR1 and CDR2: KGHSH, LQKENI. In nucleotides, the CDR3 is TGTGCCAGCTCAGCCACAGGGAAGGCCTTTAACACTGAAGCTTTCTTT. This encodes CASSATGKAFNTEAFF.

The CDR3 protein is CASSLATSGTDTQYF. As DNA, the CDR3 is TGTGCCAGCAGCTTGGCTACTAGCGGCACAGATACGCAGTATTTT. J is TRBJ2-3 and V is TRBV5-4; 7 nucleotides match TRBD2. From germline, CDR1 is SGHNT and CDR2 YYREEE (reference sequence). This CDR3 spans 15 amino acids. With 0 bases clipped from V and 1 base from J, the junction kept 2 bases outside the gene matches.

This chain connects TRBV11-1 to TRBJ1-1; unclear D gene. Germline CDR1 is SGHAT and CDR2 is FQDESV (reference sequence). The length of the CDR3 is 15 residues. With 5 bases removed from V and 7 bases from J, the gap between germline ends came to 20 bases. CDR3 region: CASSPSVRVNGEAFF. The CDR3 DNA is TGTGCCAGCAGCCCTTCAGTGCGGGTTAATGGTGAAGCTTTCTTT.

V usage is TRBV2 and J usage is TRBJ1-1, with 11 bases lining up with TRBD1. The CDR3 loop spans 17 amino acids. In germline, CDR1 is SNHLY, CDR2 FYNNEI. Trimming took 1 base from V and 0 from J; bases not matched to a gene: 4. CDR3 DNA sequence: TGTGCCAGCAGTGAAGGGACAGGGGGCGGGATGAACACTGAAGCTTTCTTT. This codes for CASSEGTGGGMNTEAFF.

This clone appeared once. The chain couples TRBV6-4 to TRBJ2-3, with a tentative D call TRBD2 (7 bases). Trimming took 2 bases from V and 3 from J, leaving 12 bases between them. Germline lookup yields CDR1 MRHNA and CDR2 SNTAGT. The CDR3 has 15 amino acids. For the CDR3, the DNA is TGTGCCAGCAGTGACGGACTAGGGGGGACAGATACGCAGTATTTT. It is translated as CASSDGLGGTDTQYF.

The chain couples TRBV5-1 to TRBJ2-1, with 7 bases matching TRBD2. After removal of 2 bases from V and 5 bases from J, the junction contained 4 bases not matched to a gene. The CDR3 runs to 14 residues. Germline assignment: CDR1 SGHRS and CDR2 YFSETQ. The CDR3 coding sequence is TGCGCCAGCAGCTTTTTAGCGGGTAACAATGAGCAGTTCTTC. Translation: CASSFLAGNNEQFF.

This clone was seen repeatedly, ten times or more. Relative to the germline gene, one junction end is altered; a read error may explain this. V gene TRBV15 combines with J gene TRBJ2-1, with 14 bases matching TRBD2. CDR3 size: 14 residues. Germline V gene sequence: CDR1 LNHNV, CDR2 YYDKDF (reference sequence). The CDR3 loop is CATSRAGLAGAGVF. In DNA form, the CDR3 reads TGTGCCACCAGCAGGGCGGGACTAGCGGGAGCTGGGGTCTTC.

This clone was found once. This rearrangement joins TRBV18 to TRBJ1-6, with unresolved D. CDR3 length: 16 amino acids. CDR1 KGHSH and CDR2 LQKENI come from the germline V gene. V lost 4 bases, J lost 0 bases, and 10 bases lay in between. CDR3 nucleotides: TGTGCCAGCTCACTAAGGGAGAGCTCCTATAATTCACCCCTCCACTTT. Encoded protein: CASSLRESSYNSPLHF.

The chain employs TRBV9 and TRBJ2-4; TRBD1 aligns across 8 bases. CDR3 length: 15 amino acids. Germline V lookup: CDR1 SGDLS, CDR2 YYNGEE. V shed 3 bases and J 7 bases; nucleotides not matched to a gene: 9. Here the CDR3 reads CASSETGALGNIQYF. CDR3 coding DNA: TGTGCCAGCAGCGAGACAGGGGCATTGGGGAACATTCAGTACTTC.

This chain joins TRBV5-1 and TRBJ2-3; 7 bases align to TRBD2. Germline assignment: CDR1 SGHRS and CDR2 YFSETQ. Losses at the gene ends were 4 bases for V and 2 bases for J; bases not matched to a gene: 7. The CDR3 totals 15 residues. CDR3 protein: CASSSLAEFTDTQYF. Here the CDR3 DNA reads TGCGCCAGCAGCAGTCTAGCGGAGTTCACAGATACGCAGTATTTT. The whole variable domain, remainder taken from reference TRBV5-1 and TRBJ2-3, is KAGVTQTPRYLIKTRGQQVTLSCSPISGHRSVSWYQQTPGQGLQFLFEYFSETQRNKGNFPGRFSGRQFSNSRSEMNVSTLELGDSALYLCASSSLAEFTDTQYFGPGTRLTVL.

The V call is TRBV10-3, the J call TRBJ2-1; TRBD2 agrees at 8 bases. The CDR3 totals 16 residues. The V and J ends lost 4 bases and 1 base, in that order; junction bases with no gene match: 6. The germline gives CDR1 ENHRY, CDR2 SYGVKD. CDR3 sequence: CAISANSGASYNEQFF. The CDR3 bases are TGTGCCATCAGTGCCAATAGCGGGGCGTCCTACAATGAGCAGTTCTTC.

The chain links TRBV7-9 to TRBJ2-7; a possible D gene is TRBD1 (6 bases). Germline values: CDR1 SEHNR, CDR2 FQNEAQ (reference sequence). The CDR3 consists of 14 residues. V lost 7 bases and J lost 1, with 14 bases in between. For the CDR3, the DNA is TGTGCCAGCAACACGCAGGGGCCGTCCTACGAGCAGTACTTC. It yields the protein CASNTQGPSYEQYF.

V gene TRBV10-1 combines with J gene TRBJ2-2; TRBD1 is a possible D gene (6 bases). Deletions cut 7 bases from V and 4 bases from J, with 25 bases between. This CDR3 is 18 amino acids long. Germline V lookup: CDR1 WNHNN, CDR2 SYGVQD (reference sequence). The chain's CDR3 is CASKGKQGILRGTGELFF. In nucleotides, the CDR3 is TGCGCCAGCAAGGGAAAACAGGGAATACTACGGGGCACCGGGGAGCTGTTTTTT.